This T cell receptor beta chain was retrieved from a study of shared T cell receptors in the human thymus. Some clones are missing from TCRdb's copy, which holds only in-frame ones; the method was immunoSEQ multiplex PCR. The table has roughly 560,000 clones, around 82% seen once; the top ten hold around 0.013%. This sample also appeared in a second study, on human thymus T cells.

The source material was thymocytes. The sequence was collected from a boy under two years old with a congenital heart defect.

CDR3 loop: CASTPGTRSYEQYF. Here the CDR3 DNA reads TGTGCCAGCACCCCCGGGACAAGGTCCTACGAGCAGTACTTC. V usage is TRBV6-4 and J usage is TRBJ2-7; TRBD1 is a possible D gene (6 bases). Trimming took off 7 bases at V and 1 base at J, with 14 bases between the two ends. CDR1 is MRHNA, CDR2 SNTAGT, per germline. The CDR3 is 14 amino acids.